The T cell receptor (beta chain) under discussion was sequenced for a study of cytomegalovirus exposure and HLA in healthy donors. This CDR3 is 16 amino acids long. From germline, CDR1 is MNHEY and CDR2 SMNVEV (reference sequence). Trimming cost V 7 bases and J 3 bases, with 18 bases left between them. A multiplex PCR was run with 60 Vbeta primers and 13 Jbeta primers. Generated by immunoSEQ multiplex PCR, the TCRdb table keeps only in-frame clones and is missing some. The data show 60,000 to 80,000 clones, and the top ten clones hold less than 6%. This receptor was obtained from a man aged 40-49 years in good health and CMV-seronegative. The sample was PBMCs. The chain links TRBV27 to TRBJ2-2; the D gene is possibly TRBD2 (7 bases). The CDR3 DNA reads as TGTGCCAGCAACCCTGGGGGGGGCGGTTACACCGGGGAGCTGTTTTTT. As protein: CASNPGGGGYTGELFF.